Given below is one TCR beta chain in context. Its antigen is as yet unknown. These data belong to a study of blood T cells in healthy people across ages. Study information: Template switching caught about one barcoded beta molecule for each two T cells.

Study-wide points: The unsorted PBMCs prevented any conclusive comparison of naive versus antigen-experienced cells.

With a J-beta primer mix and a sample-barcoded 5' primer, a second PCR ran about 7 to 11 cycles. Each cDNA was tagged by a template-switch adaptor containing 12 random nucleotides. Researchers report that each sample yielded at least 3 million CDR3-containing paired-end reads. In TCRdb, the 5' RACE reads were re-called with MiXCR into one record per CDR3 protein. Found here are 1,800,000 or so distinct CDR3 sequences, about two fifths of them singletons; the top ten hold around 23%. The V gene's germline CDR1 is LGHDT and CDR2 YNNKEL (reference sequence). This CDR3 is built from 16 residues. V was clipped by 2 bases and J by 4 bases, with 14 bases between them.

This TCR came from a human donor in good health. V is TRBV3-1 and J is TRBJ1-4; D gene unclear. The specimen sequenced was blood. CDR3 residues: CASSQPGAGYNEKLFF. CDR3 DNA: TGTGCCAGCAGCCAACCCGGAGCGGGATATAATGAAAAACTGTTTTTT.